The source of this T cell receptor beta chain is a study of shared clonotypes between healthy human individuals. Overall study context: CD4 naive cells filled three plates per donor, CD4 memory three, CD8 naive two and CD8 memory one. Study observations and caveats: Among donors, clonotype sharing was expected to be affected by sequencing depth.

Note on this clone: What it binds is not known.

Authors' data handling: ImmunoSEQ sequences covered only the junction and lacked quality scores; filtering therefore differed. TCRdb's copy holds only in-frame clones and misses some; the assay was immunoSEQ multiplex PCR. V, J and clone size were drawn from that table, and D and trimming were deduced from the DNA. The sample holds under 550,000 clones, 90% to 97% seen once. CDR3 length equals 14 residues. This chain uses TRBV1 with TRBJ1-2. TRBV1 corresponds to a pseudogene. The specimen sequenced was naive CD4+ T cells sorted from blood. Subset indicated: CD45RA+ positively selected. The source of this sequence is a woman aged 25 to 45 in good health. CDR3 sequence: CTSKGGPFDYGYTF. DNA for the CDR3: TGCACCAGCAAGGGGGGGCCTTTCGACTATGGCTACACCTTC.